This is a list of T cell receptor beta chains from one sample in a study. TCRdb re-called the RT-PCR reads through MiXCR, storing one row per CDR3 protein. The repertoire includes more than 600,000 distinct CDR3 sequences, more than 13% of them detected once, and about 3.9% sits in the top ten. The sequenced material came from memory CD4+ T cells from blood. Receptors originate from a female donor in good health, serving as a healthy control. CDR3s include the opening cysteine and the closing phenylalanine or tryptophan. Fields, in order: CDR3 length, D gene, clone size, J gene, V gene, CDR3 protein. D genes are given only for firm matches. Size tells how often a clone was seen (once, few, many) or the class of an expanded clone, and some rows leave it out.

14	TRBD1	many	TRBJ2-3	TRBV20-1	CSASDRVLGDTQYF
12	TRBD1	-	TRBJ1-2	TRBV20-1	CSGVQGAEGYTF
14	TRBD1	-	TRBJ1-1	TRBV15	CATSRKGGQAEAFF
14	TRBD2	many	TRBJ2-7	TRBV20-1	CSASGLAGLYEQYF
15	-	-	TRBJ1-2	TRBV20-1	CSARDYSATNYGYTF
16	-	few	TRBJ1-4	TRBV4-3	CASSQDGTARWEKLFF
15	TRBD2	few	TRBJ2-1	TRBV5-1	CASSLEASGSGEQFF
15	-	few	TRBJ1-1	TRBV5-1	CASSLDRAMNTEAFF
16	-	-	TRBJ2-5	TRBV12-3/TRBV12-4	CASSNQGRGGEETQYF
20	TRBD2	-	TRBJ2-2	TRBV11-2	CASRWPGLAGASSNTGELFF
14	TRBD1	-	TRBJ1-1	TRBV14	CASSQGDRAGSAFF
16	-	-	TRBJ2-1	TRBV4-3	CASSPEGGALWNEQFF
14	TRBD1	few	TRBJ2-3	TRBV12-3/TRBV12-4	CASGVGTGADTQYF
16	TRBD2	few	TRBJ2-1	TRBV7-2	CASSYAGTSGSGEQFF
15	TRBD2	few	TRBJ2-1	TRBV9	CASSKGTSGSNEQFF
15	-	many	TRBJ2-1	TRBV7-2	CASSLVAGSYNEQFF
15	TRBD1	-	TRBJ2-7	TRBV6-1	CASSEAWTGSYEQYF
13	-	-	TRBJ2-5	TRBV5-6	CASSSGLGGTQYF
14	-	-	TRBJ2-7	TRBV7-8	CASSFKARQGEQYF
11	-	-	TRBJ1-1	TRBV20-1	CSARQGGVAFF
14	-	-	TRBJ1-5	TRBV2	CASSENLSNQPQHF
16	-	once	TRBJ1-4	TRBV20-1	CSARDRRVTTNEKLFF
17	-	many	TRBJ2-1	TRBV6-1	CASSPAVTRVYYNEQFF